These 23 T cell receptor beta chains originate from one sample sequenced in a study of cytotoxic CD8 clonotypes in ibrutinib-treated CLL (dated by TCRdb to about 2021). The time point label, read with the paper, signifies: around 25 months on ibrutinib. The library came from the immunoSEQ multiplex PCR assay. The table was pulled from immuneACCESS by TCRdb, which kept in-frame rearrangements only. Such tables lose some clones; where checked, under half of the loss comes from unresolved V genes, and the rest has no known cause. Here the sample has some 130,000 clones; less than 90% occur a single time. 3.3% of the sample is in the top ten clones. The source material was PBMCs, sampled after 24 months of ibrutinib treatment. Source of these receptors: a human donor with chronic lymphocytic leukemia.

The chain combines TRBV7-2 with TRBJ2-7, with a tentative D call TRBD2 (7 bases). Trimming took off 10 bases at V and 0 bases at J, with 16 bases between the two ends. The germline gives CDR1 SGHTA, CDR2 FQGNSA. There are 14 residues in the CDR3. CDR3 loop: CATSRGASSYEQYF. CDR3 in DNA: TGTGCCACCTCACGGGGGGCGAGCTCCTACGAGCAGTACTTC.

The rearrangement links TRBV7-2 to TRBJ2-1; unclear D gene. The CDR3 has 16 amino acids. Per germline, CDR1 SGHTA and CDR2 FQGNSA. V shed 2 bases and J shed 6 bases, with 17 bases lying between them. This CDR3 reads CASSLITKRRLNEQFF. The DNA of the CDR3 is TGTGCCAGCAGCTTAATCACTAAGCGAAGACTCAATGAGCAGTTCTTC.

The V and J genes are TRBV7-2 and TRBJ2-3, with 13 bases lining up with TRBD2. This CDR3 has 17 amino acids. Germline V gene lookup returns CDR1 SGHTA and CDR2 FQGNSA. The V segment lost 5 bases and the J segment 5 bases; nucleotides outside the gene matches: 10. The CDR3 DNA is TGTGCCAGCAGCCCCCGACTAGCGGGGGGACTAGGAGATACGCAGTATTTT. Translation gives CASSPRLAGGLGDTQYF.

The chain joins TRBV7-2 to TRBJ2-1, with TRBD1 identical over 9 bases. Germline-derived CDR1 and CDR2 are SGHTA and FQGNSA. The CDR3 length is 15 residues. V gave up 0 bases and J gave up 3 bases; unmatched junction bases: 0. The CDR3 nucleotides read TGTGCCAGCAGCTTAGCGACAGGGGGCTACAATGAGCAGTTCTTC. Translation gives CASSLATGGYNEQFF.

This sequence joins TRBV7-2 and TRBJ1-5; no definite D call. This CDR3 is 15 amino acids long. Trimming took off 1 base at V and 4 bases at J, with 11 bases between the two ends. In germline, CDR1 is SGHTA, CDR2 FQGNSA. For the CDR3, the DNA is TGTGCCAGCAGCTTAGAGTGGCGGTCTAATCAGCCCCAGCATTTT. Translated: CASSLEWRSNQPQHF.

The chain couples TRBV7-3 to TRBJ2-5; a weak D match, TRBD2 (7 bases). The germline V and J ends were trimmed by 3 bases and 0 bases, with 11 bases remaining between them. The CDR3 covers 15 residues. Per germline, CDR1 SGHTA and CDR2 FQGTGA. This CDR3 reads CASSLGGPDQETQYF. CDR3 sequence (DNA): TGTGCCAGCAGCTTGGGGGGGCCCGACCAAGAGACCCAGTACTTC.

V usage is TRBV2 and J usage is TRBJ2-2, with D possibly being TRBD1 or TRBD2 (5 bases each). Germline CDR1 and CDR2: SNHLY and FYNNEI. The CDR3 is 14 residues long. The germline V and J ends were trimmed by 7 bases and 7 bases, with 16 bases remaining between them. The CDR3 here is CASTPEPGSGELFF. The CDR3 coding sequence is TGTGCCAGCACCCCCGAGCCAGGGAGCGGGGAGCTGTTTTTT.

The CDR3 protein is CASSWDRGPPYEQYF. Written as DNA, the CDR3 is TGTGCCAGCAGTTGGGACAGGGGTCCGCCCTACGAGCAGTACTTC. This chain uses TRBV7-2 with TRBJ2-7; 10 bases are a match to TRBD1. Germline V gene lookup returns CDR1 SGHTA and CDR2 FQGNSA. V was clipped by 6 bases and J by 2 bases; unmatched bases: 7. The CDR3 extends over 15 amino acids.

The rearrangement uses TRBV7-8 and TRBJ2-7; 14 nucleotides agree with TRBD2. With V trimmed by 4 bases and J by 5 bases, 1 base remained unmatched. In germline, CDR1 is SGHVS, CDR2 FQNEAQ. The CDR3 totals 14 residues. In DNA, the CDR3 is TGTGCCAGCAGCTCGACTAGCGGGGGGGACGAGCAGTACTTC. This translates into CASSSTSGGDEQYF.

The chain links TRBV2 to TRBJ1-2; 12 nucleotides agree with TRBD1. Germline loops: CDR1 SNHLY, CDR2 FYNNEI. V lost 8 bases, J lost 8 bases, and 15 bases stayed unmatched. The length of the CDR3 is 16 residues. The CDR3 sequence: CASRQLPGQGAGGYTF. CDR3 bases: TGTGCCAGCCGGCAACTTCCGGGACAGGGGGCTGGGGGCTACACCTTC.

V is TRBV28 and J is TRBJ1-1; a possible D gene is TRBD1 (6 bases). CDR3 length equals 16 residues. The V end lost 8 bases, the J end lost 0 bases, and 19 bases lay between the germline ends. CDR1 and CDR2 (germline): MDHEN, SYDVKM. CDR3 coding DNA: TGTGCCAGCGGGTCCCCAGGGGCCACCCTGAACACTGAAGCTTTCTTT. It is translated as CASGSPGATLNTEAFF.

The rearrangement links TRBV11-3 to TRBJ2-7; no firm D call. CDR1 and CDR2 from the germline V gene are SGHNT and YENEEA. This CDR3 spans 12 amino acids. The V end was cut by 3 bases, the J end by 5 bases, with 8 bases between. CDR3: CASSFFSNEQYF. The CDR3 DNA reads TGTGCCAGCAGCTTCTTTAGTAACGAGCAGTACTTC.

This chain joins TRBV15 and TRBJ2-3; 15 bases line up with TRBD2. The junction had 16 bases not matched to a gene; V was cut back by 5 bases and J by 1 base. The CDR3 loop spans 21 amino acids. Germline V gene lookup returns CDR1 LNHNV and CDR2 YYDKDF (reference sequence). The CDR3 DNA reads TGTGCCACCAGCCGAAGCCCCGGGACTAGCGGGGGGAAGGGTGGCACAGATACGCAGTATTTT. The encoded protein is CATSRSPGTSGGKGGTDTQYF.

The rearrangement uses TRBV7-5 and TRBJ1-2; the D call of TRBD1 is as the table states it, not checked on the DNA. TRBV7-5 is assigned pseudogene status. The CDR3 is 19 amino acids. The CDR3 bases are TGTGCCAGAAGCTTATTTTCCAGTGACAGGGATTATCCTGGCTATGGCTACACCTTC. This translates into CARSLFSSDRDYPGYGYTF.

Here the CDR3 DNA reads TGTGCCAGCACGGAGGGGTTCTCTGGAAACACCATATATTTT. Translating it yields CASTEGFSGNTIYF. The J gene is TRBJ1-3, the V gene TRBV6-5, with a weak D call TRBD1 (5 bases). CDR1 is MNHEY, CDR2 SVGAGI, per germline. The V end lost 7 bases, the J end lost 0 bases, and 10 bases lay between the germline ends. CDR3 length: 14 residues.

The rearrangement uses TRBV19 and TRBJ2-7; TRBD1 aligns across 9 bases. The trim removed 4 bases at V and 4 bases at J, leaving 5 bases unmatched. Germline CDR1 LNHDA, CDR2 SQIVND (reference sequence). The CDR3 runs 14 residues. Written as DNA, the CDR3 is TGTGCCAGTAGTACCGGGACAGGGTTATACGAGCAGTACTTC. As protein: CASSTGTGLYEQYF. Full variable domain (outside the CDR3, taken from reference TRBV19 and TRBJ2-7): DGGITQSPKYLFRKEGQNVTLSCEQNLNHDAMYWYRQDPGQGLRLIYYSQIVNDFQKGDIAEGYSVSREKKESFPLTVTSAQKNPTAFYLCASSTGTGLYEQYFGPGTRLTVT.

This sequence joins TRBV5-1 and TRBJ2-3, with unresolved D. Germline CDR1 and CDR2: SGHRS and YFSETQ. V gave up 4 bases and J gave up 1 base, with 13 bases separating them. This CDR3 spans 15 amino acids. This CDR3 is CASSLAGDGTDTQYF. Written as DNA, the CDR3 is TGCGCCAGCAGCCTTGCTGGAGACGGCACAGATACGCAGTATTTT.

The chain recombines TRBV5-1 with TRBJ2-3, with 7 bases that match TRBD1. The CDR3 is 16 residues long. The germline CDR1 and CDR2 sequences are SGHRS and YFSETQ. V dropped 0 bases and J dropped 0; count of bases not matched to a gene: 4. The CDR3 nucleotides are TGCGCCAGCAGCTTGGGGGGACAGTTTAGCACAGATACGCAGTATTTT. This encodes CASSLGGQFSTDTQYF.

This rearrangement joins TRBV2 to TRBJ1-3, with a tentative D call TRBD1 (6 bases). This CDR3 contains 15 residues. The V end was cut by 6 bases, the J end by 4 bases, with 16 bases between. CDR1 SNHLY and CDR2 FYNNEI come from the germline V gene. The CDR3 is CASRAQGNRGNTIYF. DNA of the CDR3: TGTGCCAGCAGAGCCCAGGGGAACCGGGGAAACACCATATATTTT.

The CDR3 loop reads CASSLGEYEQYF. In DNA, the CDR3 is TGTGCCAGCAGCTTAGGGGAGTACGAGCAGTACTTC. This chain links TRBV11-1 with TRBJ2-7, with D perhaps matching TRBD2 (5 bases). The CDR3 has 12 amino acids. Germline assignment: CDR1 SGHAT and CDR2 FQDESV (reference sequence). V lost 1 base and J lost 4, with 5 bases in between.

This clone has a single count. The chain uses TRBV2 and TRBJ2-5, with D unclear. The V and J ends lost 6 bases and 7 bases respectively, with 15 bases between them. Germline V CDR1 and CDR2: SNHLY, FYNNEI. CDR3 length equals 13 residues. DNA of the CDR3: TGTGCCAGCAGATCTACGGTGACCCGGACCCAGTACTTC. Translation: CASRSTVTRTQYF.

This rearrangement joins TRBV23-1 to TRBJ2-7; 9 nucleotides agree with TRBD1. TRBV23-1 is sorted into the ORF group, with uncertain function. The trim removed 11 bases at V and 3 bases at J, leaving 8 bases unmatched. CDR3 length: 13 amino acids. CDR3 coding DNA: TGCGCCTATAGACAGGGGGTCATCTACGAGCAGTACTTC. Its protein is CAYRQGVIYEQYF.

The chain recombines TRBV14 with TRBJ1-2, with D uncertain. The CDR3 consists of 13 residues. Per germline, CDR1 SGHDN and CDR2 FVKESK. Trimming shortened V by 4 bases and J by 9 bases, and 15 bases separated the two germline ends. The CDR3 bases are TGTGCCAGCAGCCTTAGACGGACCGGGAGCTACACCTTC. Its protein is CASSLRRTGSYTF. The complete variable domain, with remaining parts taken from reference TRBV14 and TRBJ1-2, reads EAGVTQFPSHSVIEKGQTVTLRCDPISGHDNLYWYRRVMGKEIKFLLHFVKESKQDESGMPNNRFLAERTGGTYSTLKVQPAELEDSGVYFCASSLRRTGSYTFGSGTRLTVV.